Listed below are T cell receptor beta chains from one sample, sequenced in a study of early T cells in non-severe SARS-CoV-2 infection. TCRdb processed the 5' RACE reads anew with MiXCR; each CDR3 protein has one entry. The sample has tens of thousands of distinct CDR3 sequences, 3.9% seen once. The sequenced material came from whole blood. These receptors came from an adult who was a healthcare worker with PCR-confirmed SARS-CoV-2 infection or an uninfected control (not recorded which). CDR3s include the opening cysteine and the closing phenylalanine or tryptophan. The order of the fields is J gene, V gene, CDR3 protein.

J: TRBJ1-1; V: TRBV7-9; CDR3: CASSLAAGDFVLAEAFF
J: TRBJ2-1; V: TRBV7-6; CDR3: CASSPGTGPLQFF
J: TRBJ1-2; V: TRBV29-1; CDR3: CSVEGRGNGYTF
J: TRBJ1-3; V: TRBV12-3/TRBV12-4; CDR3: CASIHWAVSGNTIYF
J: TRBJ1-5; V: TRBV6-2/TRBV6-3; CDR3: CASIRKGGGNQPQHF
J: TRBJ1-2; V: TRBV5-1; CDR3: CARGPGTDNYGYTF
J: TRBJ2-5; V: TRBV27; CDR3: CASSSQGSQETQYF
J: TRBJ1-5; V: TRBV27; CDR3: CASSLNGGNQPQHF
J: TRBJ2-2; V: TRBV6-4; CDR3: CASSVVPSTGELFF
J: TRBJ2-3; V: TRBV27; CDR3: CASRPGLAGINPTDTQYF
J: TRBJ2-7; V: TRBV29-1; CDR3: CSVVRGSREQYF